This paragraph covers one TCR beta chain sequence. The specificity of this receptor is unknown. With the read ending 3 residues before the CDR3 end, the germline J gene is used to fill in that end. Using the immunoSEQ assay, multiplex PCR amplified TCR beta CDR3 regions from an average of roughly 1,200 ng of genomic DNA per sample. Primer bias was corrected in the assay by using a complete synthetic TCR repertoire to establish an amplification baseline. The amplicons were sequenced using the Illumina platform. The paper's processing steps were these. Sequences were error-corrected by clustering with frequency ratios and a modified nearest-neighbor algorithm and were then analyzed in the immunoSEQ Analyzer with IMGT gene definitions. TCR richness and evenness were averaged over 20 rarefaction repeats at each rarefaction depth, excluding samples with fewer sequences than the depth. Wilcoxon rank sum tests with FDR correction were used to compare V, D and J gene relative abundances between the groups. In the blinded duplicates, the intraclass correlation was approximately 96% for TCR richness and averaged 76.4% across 55 to 75 gene segments. In TCRdb, the immuneACCESS table is reduced to in-frame sequences with V and J assigned. These tables do not hold every clone; where another copy was compared, an unresolved V gene accounts for under half, and the others remain unexplained. V and J calls plus clone size are reproduced from that table; the DNA served to infer D and trimming. This sample's table lists about 33,000 clones. Under 10% of the sample is taken by the ten largest.

Every participant had a single incident cervical HPV16 infection, and women with prevalent HPV16 infections were excluded. Cervical HPV DNA was detected with MY09/MY11 PCR, and genotyping was done with dot-blot hybridization. About 15 mL of heparinized blood were centrifuged, and the buffy coat was aliquoted, frozen at -30°C, then stored at -80°C. Genomic DNA was extracted from buffy coat specimens using QIAGEN kits. This sample is drawn from a study of T cells in women clearing cervical HPV infection (dated by TCRdb to the late 2010s). Background for the entire study: Cases were about 25 women with histologically confirmed HPV16-related CIN3 or worse, including 2 invasive cancers. Since only a few of the women had HLA typing available, the possibility that HLA type was acting as a confounder could not be ruled out. Nested within Costa Rica's Guanacaste HPV Natural History Study, an exploratory proof-of-principle case-control study compared TCR repertoires across cervical HPV16 outcomes. The controls were about two dozen women whose single incident HPV16 infection cleared within 12 months with no development of precancer or cancer. The parent cohort enrolled 10,049 women aged 18 or older in Guanacaste, Costa Rica, during about 1992 to 1994 and followed them for 7 to 8 years. For cases, a median interval of approximately 140 days, with an interquartile range of 90 to 200 days, was observed between lesion detection and blood sampling. Median age was 34 years in cases versus roughly 37 in controls, and baseline characteristics did not differ significantly. Blood from cases was drawn at the visit where the lesion was first identified, while blood from controls was drawn once the infection was no longer detected. Quality controls consisted of five blinded duplicates per group, for a total of roughly 60 samples made up of around 50 participants and around ten replicates. Cases were matched to controls by age within five years and by the year the sample was collected. Overall results and qualifications from the work: Because the number of T cells in each sample was unknown, differences in richness could reflect differing T-cell content rather than repertoire biology. Random forest classifiers combining richness and V gene abundances distinguished cases from controls with an estimated AUC of about 0.8. Because of the cross-sectional design, the study could not determine whether the associations came before infection or resulted from infection, and neither effector/memory subsets nor HPV-specific T cells were isolated. Lower TRBV6-7 relative abundance was observed in cases than in controls (around 0.1% versus 0.15%; Bonferroni P = 0.0008). Across sequencing depths, CIN3+ cases showed significantly higher TCR repertoire richness than controls, but evenness did not differ between the groups.

Reading from cysteine to phenylalanine, the CDR3 counts 14 amino acids. The DNA has 33 bases, all within the CDR3, and is read from base 1. The germline V gene yields SQVTM for CDR1 and ANQGSEA for CDR2. V and J are trimmed by 3 bases and 2 bases, and the gene matches miss 5 bases of the junction. The sequence was obtained from a woman between 18 and 70 years old with a cervical HPV16 infection that either progressed to CIN3+ or cleared (not recorded which). Sequencing used blood buffy coat. The chain joins TRBV29-1 to TRBJ1-2; 8 of the junction bases match TRBD1. The sequenced part of the CDR3 DNA is TGCAGCGTTGATACAGGGACAGGAAACTATGGC. Its protein product is CSVDTGTGNYG. The entire CDR3 sequence reads CSVDTGTGNYGYTF.